Listed below are T cell receptor beta chains from one sample, sequenced in a study of blood T cell repertoires in COVID-19. The protocol was immunoSEQ multiplex PCR, while the TCRdb copy is restricted to in-frame clones and leaves out a portion. Among 150,000 to 200,000 clones listed, about 82% were seen once. What was sequenced was peripheral blood. The receptors come from a woman in her twenties or thirties with acute or convalescent COVID-19. The CDR3 runs from the conserved cysteine through the conserved F or W. The D gene is left open where the match is weak. Clone size is not always given. Where it is, it says once, few, many or a class for expanded clones.

D | J | size | V | DNA | CDR3
TRBD1 | TRBJ1-6 | NA | TRBV6-5 | TGTGCCAGCTTGGACAGGGGTTTGCTTAATTCACCCCTCCACTTT | CASLDRGLLNSPLHF
TRBD1 | TRBJ1-1 | few | TRBV12-3/TRBV12-4 | TGTGCCAGCAGTGCCGGACAGGGCCGGGGTGCTTTCTTT | CASSAGQGRGAFF
NA | TRBJ1-2 | NA | TRBV27 | TGTGCCAGCAGTTTACTGGGGGCTGGGAACTATGGCTACACCTTC | CASSLLGAGNYGYTF
TRBD1 | TRBJ1-5 | NA | TRBV19 | TGTGCCAGTAGAGCCGGGACAGCTAAGGGAGCCCAGCATTTT | CASRAGTAKGAQHF
TRBD2 | TRBJ2-2 | NA | TRBV4-2 | TGTGCCAGCAGCCAAAGAACCGCGGGGGGGGTCCGGGAGCTGTTTTTT | CASSQRTAGGVRELFF
TRBD2 | TRBJ2-5 | few | TRBV7-3 | TGTGCCAGCAGCCGACTAGCGGGGGGAGGAGAGACCCAGTACTTC | CASSRLAGGGETQYF
NA | TRBJ1-6 | NA | TRBV6-2/TRBV6-3 | TGTGCCAGCAGCCCTCAAGGCCCAAGGAGCTCCTATAATTCACCCCTCCACTTT | CASSPQGPRSSYNSPLHF
NA | TRBJ1-2 | once | TRBV27 | TGTGCCAGCACCCAGAACCCGGCGGGGTATGGCTACACCTTC | CASTQNPAGYGYTF
TRBD2 | TRBJ2-5 | NA | TRBV28 | TGTGCCAGCAGCTTCACAACGGGACTAGCGGGAGGATGGGGAGAGACCCAGTACTTC | CASSFTTGLAGGWGETQYF
NA | TRBJ2-7 | NA | TRBV4-2 | TGTGCCAGCAGCCAAGAACCGGCGGATGCCTACGAGCAGTACTTC | CASSQEPADAYEQYF
TRBD2 | TRBJ2-3 | NA | TRBV5-1 | TGCGCCAGCAGCTTGGTAGCGGGAAGAACAGATACGCAGTATTTT | CASSLVAGRTDTQYF
TRBD2 | TRBJ2-7 | many | TRBV14 | TGTGCCAGCAGCCGCGGACTAGCGGGCGCCACCTACGAGCAGTACTTC | CASSRGLAGATYEQYF
NA | TRBJ2-1 | NA | TRBV6-2/TRBV6-3 | TGTGCCAGCAGTCGTAGTTTTGGGAGTGAGCAGTTCTTC | CASSRSFGSEQFF
NA | TRBJ2-3 | NA | TRBV27 | TGTGCCAGCAGACCCGTAGCGGTTAGCACAGATACGCAGTATTTT | CASRPVAVSTDTQYF
TRBD1 | TRBJ1-5 | NA | TRBV6-2/TRBV6-3 | TGTGCCAGCAGTTTCACCAGGGGGAATCAGCCCCAGCATTTT | CASSFTRGNQPQHF
TRBD1 | TRBJ2-7 | NA | TRBV28 | TGTGCCAGCAGTTCCCAAACCGGGACAGGTTCCGAGCAGTACTTC | CASSSQTGTGSEQYF
NA | TRBJ1-1 | NA | TRBV5-4 | TGTGCCAGCAGAGTCGGCGGGACGGGGTGGAACACTGAAGCTTTCTTT | CASRVGGTGWNTEAFF